This record covers a single T cell receptor (beta chain). The sample belongs to a study of blood T cell repertoires in COVID-19. About the study: PBMCs, B-cell-depleted T cells, or T cells provided the cDNA or gDNA that made up the material.

Sequencing used immunoSEQ multiplex PCR; TCRdb keeps in-frame clones, though not all of them. The data contain around 63,000 clones, 65% to 85% of them singletons. The source is a man aged 55 to 70 with acute or convalescent COVID-19. What was sequenced was peripheral blood.

CDR3 region: CASSATGRTDTQYF. CDR3 DNA: TGTGCCAGCAGCGCCACAGGGCGCACAGATACGCAGTATTTT. The chain uses TRBV5-6 and TRBJ2-3; TRBD1 might be the D (6 bases). The CDR3 runs 14 residues. V was pared by 4 bases and J by 1 base, with 10 bases between. Germline-derived CDR1 and CDR2 are SGHDT and YYEEEE.